These T cell receptor beta chains were read from a single sample in a study of cytomegalovirus exposure and HLA in healthy donors. The assay was immunoSEQ multiplex PCR, and TCRdb's table has in-frame clones only and misses some. This table holds roughly 240,000 clones, roughly 82% found once. Material for sequencing was PBMCs. The source is a middle-aged woman in good health and CMV-seropositive. Both conserved end residues are part of each CDR3. Fields, in order: V gene, CDR3 length, J gene, D gene, clone size, CDR3 protein, CDR3 DNA. The D gene is left open where the match is weak. Rows give clone size only sometimes, using once, few, many, or a class for an expanded clone.

>TRBV19|13|TRBJ2-1|TRBD1|-
CASSIGQGHEQFF
TGTGCCAGTAGTATCGGACAGGGGCATGAGCAGTTCTTC
>TRBV7-8|16|TRBJ2-2|-|-
CASSTTTNRNTGELFF
TGTGCCAGCAGCACCACGACGAACAGAAACACCGGGGAGCTGTTTTTT
>TRBV6-1|14|TRBJ1-2|TRBD1|-
CASRGTGNYYGYTF
TGTGCCAGCAGGGGGACAGGGAATTACTATGGCTACACCTTC
>TRBV9|14|TRBJ1-1|-|-
CASNLLGRGTEAFF
TGTGCCAGCAACCTACTTGGGAGGGGTACTGAAGCTTTCTTT
>TRBV10-3|13|TRBJ2-7|TRBD2|-
CAITASGSYEQYF
TGTGCCATCACGGCTAGCGGGAGCTACGAGCAGTACTTC
>TRBV5-1|15|TRBJ2-1|TRBD2|once
CASTQTSGVYNEQFF
TGCGCCAGCACACAGACTAGCGGGGTCTACAATGAGCAGTTCTTC
>TRBV19|15|TRBJ1-2|TRBD1|-
CASSIRRTGEFGYTF
TGTGCCAGTAGTATTAGAAGGACAGGGGAATTTGGCTACACCTTC
>TRBV30|15|TRBJ1-2|-|-
CAWIGQPGKIYGYTF
TGTGCCTGGATCGGACAGCCGGGCAAAATCTATGGCTACACCTTC
>TRBV6-6|12|TRBJ1-2|-|-
CASSTDIGGYTF
TGTGCCAGCAGCACAGACATTGGGGGCTACACCTTC
>TRBV19|16|TRBJ1-2|TRBD1|-
CASSIRLTGGDYGYTF
TGTGCCAGTAGTATCCGTCTGACAGGGGGTGACTATGGCTACACCTTC
>TRBV5-8|15|TRBJ1-4|TRBD1|-
CASSFRTGDNEKLFF
TGTGCCAGCAGCTTTAGGACAGGCGATAATGAAAAACTGTTTTTT
>TRBV6-5|14|TRBJ2-1|TRBD2|-
CASSYWTSGGPQFF
TGTGCCAGCAGTTACTGGACTAGCGGGGGGCCGCAGTTCTTC
>TRBV6-1|12|TRBJ1-2|-|-
CASSDVYSGYTF
TGTGCCAGCAGTGACGTTTATTCGGGCTACACCTTC
>TRBV7-2|15|TRBJ2-2|-|-
CASSLRGIGTGELFF
TGTGCCAGCAGCTTAAGAGGGATCGGTACCGGGGAGCTGTTTTTT
>TRBV5-4|14|TRBJ2-1|-|-
CASSLTHQNNEQFF
TGTGCCAGCAGCTTGACTCATCAAAACAATGAGCAGTTCTTC
>TRBV5-1|14|TRBJ2-1|-|-
CASSGLTGGVEQFF
TGCGCCAGCAGCGGCCTAACAGGGGGGGTTGAGCAGTTCTTC
>TRBV19|14|TRBJ2-2|-|-
CASSNPTSTGELFF
TGTGCCAGTAGTAACCCGACTAGCACCGGGGAGCTGTTTTTT
>TRBV15|15|TRBJ2-7|TRBD1|-
CATSRNPGQGHEQYF
TGTGCCACCAGCAGAAATCCGGGACAGGGCCACGAGCAGTACTTC
>TRBV4-1|20|TRBJ2-1|-|once
CASSQVNPKFRFRSYNEQFF
TGCGCCAGCAGCCAAGTCAACCCTAAATTCAGGTTTCGATCCTACAATGAGCAGTTCTTC
>TRBV4-1|15|TRBJ2-4|-|-
CASSQIRGGKNIQYF
TGCGCCAGCAGCCAGATAAGGGGAGGCAAAAACATTCAGTACTTC
>TRBV5-5|16|TRBJ2-5|TRBD2|once
CASSSRTSGSQETQYF
TGTGCCAGCAGCTCTCGGACTAGCGGGAGTCAAGAGACCCAGTACTTC
>TRBV7-9|14|TRBJ1-2|TRBD1|-
CASSAGQGDYGYTF
TGTGCCAGCAGCGCGGGACAGGGAGACTATGGCTACACCTTC
>TRBV29-1|15|TRBJ1-1|TRBD1|few
CSVGGTGGRNTEAFF
TGCAGCGTAGGAGGGACAGGGGGCAGGAACACTGAAGCTTTCTTT
>TRBV7-3|15|TRBJ2-7|TRBD1|-
CASSSTGGSSYEQYF
TGTGCCAGCAGCTCAACAGGGGGTAGCTCCTACGAGCAGTACTTC
>TRBV12-5|16|TRBJ1-1|TRBD1|-
CASGLDRGSRRLEAFF
TGTGCTAGTGGTTTGGACAGGGGTAGTCGTCGCCTCGAAGCTTTCTTT
>TRBV7-8|14|TRBJ1-2|TRBD1|few
CASSLAGQDYGYTF
TGTGCCAGCAGCTTAGCGGGACAGGACTATGGCTACACCTTC
>TRBV6-5|15|TRBJ1-1|-|-
CASEKTGQGNTEAFF
TGTGCCAGCGAAAAAACCGGTCAGGGGAACACTGAAGCTTTCTTT
>TRBV9|16|TRBJ2-2|-|-
CASRAGGQGNTGELFF
TGTGCCAGCAGGGCGGGGGGACAGGGGAACACCGGGGAGCTGTTTTTT
>TRBV5-1|14|TRBJ2-7|-|-
CASSPGLGGHEQYF
TGCGCCAGCAGCCCCGGACTAGGGGGGCACGAGCAGTACTTC
>TRBV7-9|13|TRBJ2-2|-|-
CASNRLNSGELFF
TGTGCCAGCAACCGGTTAAACTCCGGGGAGCTGTTTTTT
>TRBV7-3|14|TRBJ2-2|-|-
CASRRLGNTGELFF
TGTGCCAGCAGACGACTCGGAAACACCGGGGAGCTGTTTTTT
>TRBV19|21|TRBJ2-7|-|-
CASAATAGWGKRGVISSEQYF
TGTGCCAGCGCCGCAACGGCGGGATGGGGGAAAAGGGGAGTAATTTCGTCCGAGCAGTACTTC
>TRBV2|13|TRBJ1-1|-|-
CAAGRDMNTEAFF
TGTGCGGCGGGTAGAGACATGAACACTGAAGCTTTCTTT
>TRBV11-2|15|TRBJ1-2|TRBD1|-
CASSSLMTGNYGYTF
TGTGCCAGCAGCTCCCTTATGACAGGGAACTATGGCTACACCTTC
>TRBV2|16|TRBJ2-1|TRBD2|-
CASWASGSTSYNEQFF
TGTGCCAGCTGGGCTAGCGGGAGTACGTCCTACAATGAGCAGTTCTTC
>TRBV4-3|18|TRBJ2-3|TRBD2|once
CASSQRWLRTSGGGTQYF
TGCGCCAGCAGCCAACGTTGGTTGAGGACTAGCGGGGGGGGAACGCAGTATTTT
>TRBV29-1|13|TRBJ1-2|TRBD1|-
CSVEGQRYYGYTF
TGCAGCGTTGAGGGACAGAGATACTATGGCTACACCTTC
>TRBV5-6|14|TRBJ2-7|-|few
CASSTGGGSYEQYF
TGTGCCAGCAGCACGGGGGGCGGCTCCTACGAGCAGTACTTC
>TRBV7-7|14|TRBJ2-5|-|-
CASSQTRNQETQYF
TGTGCCAGCAGCCAGACTAGAAACCAAGAGACCCAGTACTTC
>TRBV7-9|15|TRBJ2-4|TRBD1|-
CSSSQGTGGGNIQYF
TGTTCCAGCAGCCAAGGGACAGGGGGAGGAAACATTCAGTACTTC
>TRBV4-3|17|TRBJ2-1|TRBD2|few
CASSQEASGTWGNEQFF
TGCGCCAGCAGCCAAGAGGCTAGCGGGACCTGGGGGAATGAGCAGTTCTTC
>TRBV4-3|16|TRBJ1-2|-|once
CASSQDSGVNADGYTF
TGCGCCAGCAGCCAAGATTCCGGGGTCAATGCGGATGGCTACACCTTC
>TRBV2|12|TRBJ1-2|-|-
CASSPQGSGYTF
TGTGCCAGCAGTCCCCAGGGGAGTGGCTACACCTTC
>TRBV7-9|13|TRBJ2-7|-|-
CASSLATAYEQYF
TGTGCCAGCAGCTTAGCGACAGCCTACGAGCAGTACTTC
>TRBV27|17|TRBJ2-2|TRBD2|-
CASSLRGAGANTGELFF
TGTGCCAGCAGTTTAAGAGGGGCGGGGGCGAACACCGGGGAGCTGTTTTTT
>TRBV7-9|15|TRBJ2-7|-|-
CASSLTGGEAYEQYF
TGTGCCAGCAGCCTGACCGGCGGAGAGGCCTACGAGCAGTACTTC
>TRBV4-3|14|TRBJ1-2|-|-
CASSQEGRNYGYTF
TGCGCCAGCAGCCAGGAGGGGAGAAACTATGGCTACACCTTC
>TRBV5-1|15|TRBJ2-7|-|-
CASSLRASRQYEQYF
TGCGCCAGCAGCTTGCGGGCTAGCAGGCAGTACGAGCAGTACTTC
>TRBV5-6|17|TRBJ2-3|-|-
CASSLAGREASTDTQYF
TGTGCCAGCAGCTTGGCTGGGAGAGAAGCTAGCACAGATACGCAGTATTTT
>TRBV7-9|16|TRBJ2-3|TRBD1|once
CASSLEWGQGADTQYF
TGTGCCAGCAGCTTAGAGTGGGGACAGGGGGCAGATACGCAGTATTTT
>TRBV6-6|13|TRBJ2-7|-|-
CASESKSSYEQYF
TGTGCCAGCGAATCAAAGAGCTCCTACGAGCAGTACTTC
>TRBV4-1|18|TRBJ2-4|TRBD2|-
CASSQGLAGGRNKNIQYF
TGCGCCAGCAGCCAGGGACTAGCGGGGGGCAGAAACAAAAACATTCAGTACTTC
>TRBV5-5|15|TRBJ2-1|TRBD1|-
CASSSGQGSYNEQFF
TGTGCCAGCAGCTCGGGACAGGGCTCCTACAATGAGCAGTTCTTC
>TRBV2|16|TRBJ1-4|TRBD1|-
CASSQRLGQGNEKLFF
TGTGCCAGCAGTCAACGATTGGGACAGGGGAATGAAAAACTGTTTTTT